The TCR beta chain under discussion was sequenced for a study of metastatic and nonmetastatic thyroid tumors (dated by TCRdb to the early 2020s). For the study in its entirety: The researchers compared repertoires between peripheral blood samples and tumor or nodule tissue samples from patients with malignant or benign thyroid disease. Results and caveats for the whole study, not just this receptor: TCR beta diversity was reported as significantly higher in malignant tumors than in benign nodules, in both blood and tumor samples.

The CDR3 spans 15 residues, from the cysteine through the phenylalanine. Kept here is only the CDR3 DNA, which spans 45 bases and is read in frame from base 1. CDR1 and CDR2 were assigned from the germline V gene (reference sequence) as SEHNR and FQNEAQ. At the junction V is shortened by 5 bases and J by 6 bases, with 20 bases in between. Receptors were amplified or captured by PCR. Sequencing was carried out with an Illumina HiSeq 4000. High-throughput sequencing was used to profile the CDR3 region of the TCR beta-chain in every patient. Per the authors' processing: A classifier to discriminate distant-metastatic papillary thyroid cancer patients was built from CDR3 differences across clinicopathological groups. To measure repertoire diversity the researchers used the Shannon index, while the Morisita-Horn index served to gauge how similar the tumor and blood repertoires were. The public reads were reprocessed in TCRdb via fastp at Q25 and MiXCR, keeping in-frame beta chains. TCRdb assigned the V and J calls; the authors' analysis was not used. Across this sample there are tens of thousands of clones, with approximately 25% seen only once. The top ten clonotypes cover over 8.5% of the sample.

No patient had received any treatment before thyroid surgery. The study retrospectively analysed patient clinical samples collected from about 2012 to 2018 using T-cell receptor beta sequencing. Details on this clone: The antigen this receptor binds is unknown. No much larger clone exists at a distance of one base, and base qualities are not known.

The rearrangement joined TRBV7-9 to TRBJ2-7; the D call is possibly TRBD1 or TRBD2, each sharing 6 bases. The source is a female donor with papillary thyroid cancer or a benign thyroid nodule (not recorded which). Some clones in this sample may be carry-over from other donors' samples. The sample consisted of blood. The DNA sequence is TGTGCCAGCAGCGTGGTAGAGGGGGAGGCCTGCGAGCAGTACTTC. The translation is CASSVVEGEACEQYF.